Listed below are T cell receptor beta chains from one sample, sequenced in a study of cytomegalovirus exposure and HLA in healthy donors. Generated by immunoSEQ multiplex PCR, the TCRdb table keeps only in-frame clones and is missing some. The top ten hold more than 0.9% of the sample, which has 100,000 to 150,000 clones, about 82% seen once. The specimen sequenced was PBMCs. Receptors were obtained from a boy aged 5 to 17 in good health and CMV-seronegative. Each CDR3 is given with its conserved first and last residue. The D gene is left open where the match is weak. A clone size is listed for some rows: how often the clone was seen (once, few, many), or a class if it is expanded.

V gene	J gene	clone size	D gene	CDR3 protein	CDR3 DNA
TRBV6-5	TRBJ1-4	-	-	CASSPQFLNEKLFF	TGTGCCAGCAGCCCACAGTTCCTAAATGAAAAACTGTTTTTT
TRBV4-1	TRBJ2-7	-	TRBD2	CASSSDPGTSEQYF	TGCGCCAGCAGCTCCGATCCCGGGACTAGCGAGCAGTACTTC
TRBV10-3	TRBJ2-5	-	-	CAISETDSGTQYF	TGTGCCATCAGTGAAACGGACAGCGGGACCCAGTACTTC
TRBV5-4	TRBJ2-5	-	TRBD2	CASSLGGMQETQYF	TGTGCCAGCAGCCTCGGGGGGATGCAAGAGACCCAGTACTTC
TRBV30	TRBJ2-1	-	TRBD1	CAWSVGQGSHNEQFF	TGTGCCTGGAGTGTTGGACAGGGGTCTCACAATGAGCAGTTCTTC
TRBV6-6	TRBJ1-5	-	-	CASSYSSSGVTPQHF	TGTGCCAGCAGTTACTCCTCCTCAGGGGTAACGCCCCAGCATTTT
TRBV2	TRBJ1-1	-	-	CASEVTVAFF	TGTGCCAGCGAGGTGACTGTAGCTTTCTTT
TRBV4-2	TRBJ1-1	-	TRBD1	CASSQTGQGRSEAFF	TGTGCCAGCAGCCAAACCGGACAGGGGAGGTCTGAAGCTTTCTTT
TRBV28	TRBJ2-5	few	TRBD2	CASNSVPVLAGQETQYF	TGTGCCAGCAATTCGGTACCCGTACTAGCGGGACAAGAGACCCAGTACTTC
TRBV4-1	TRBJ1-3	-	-	CASSLSHRLRTYSGNTIYF	TGCGCCAGCAGCCTTAGTCACAGACTAAGGACGTACTCTGGAAACACCATATATTTT
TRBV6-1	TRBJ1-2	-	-	CASSEVGQSGYTF	TGTGCCAGCAGTGAAGTAGGACAGTCCGGCTACACCTTC
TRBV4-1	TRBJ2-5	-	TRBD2	CASSQDPGLLQETQYF	TGCGCCAGCAGCCAAGACCCGGGACTACTCCAAGAGACCCAGTACTTC
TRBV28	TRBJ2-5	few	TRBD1	CASSLDRVGETQYF	TGTGCCAGCAGTTTAGACAGGGTAGGGGAGACCCAGTACTTC
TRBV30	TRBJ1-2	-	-	CAWSPQTRGDGYTF	TGTGCCTGGAGTCCCCAAACACGGGGAGACGGCTACACCTTC
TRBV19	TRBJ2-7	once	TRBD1	CASSLAGTGHVEQYF	TGTGCCAGTAGTTTAGCCGGGACAGGGCACGTCGAGCAGTACTTC
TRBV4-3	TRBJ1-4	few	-	CASSQDLSGEKLFF	TGCGCCAGCAGCCAAGATCTTTCGGGTGAAAAACTGTTTTTT
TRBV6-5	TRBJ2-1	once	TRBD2	CASSYYSGAGYNEQFF	TGTGCCAGCAGTTACTACAGCGGGGCGGGGTACAATGAGCAGTTCTTC
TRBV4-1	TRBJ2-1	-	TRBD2	CASSGGSGNEQFF	TGCGCCAGCAGCGGCGGGAGCGGCAATGAGCAGTTCTTC
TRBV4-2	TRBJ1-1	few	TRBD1	CASSPGQGYTEAFF	TGTGCCAGCAGCCCGGGACAGGGATACACTGAAGCTTTCTTT
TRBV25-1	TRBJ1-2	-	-	CASKRAYGYTF	TGTGCCAGCAAAAGAGCCTATGGCTACACCTTC
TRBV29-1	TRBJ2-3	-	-	CSVGGRRAELTDTQYF	TGCAGCGTTGGGGGGCGCCGGGCGGAGCTCACAGATACGCAGTATTTT
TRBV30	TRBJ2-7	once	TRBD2	CAGSGRDEGEQYF	TGTGCCGGTAGCGGGAGGGATGAAGGCGAGCAGTACTTC
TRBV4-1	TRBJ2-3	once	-	CASSQDYTTDTQYF	TGCGCCAGCAGCCAGGACTATACCACAGATACGCAGTATTTT
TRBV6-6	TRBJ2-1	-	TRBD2	CASSYPRTSDYNEQFF	TGTGCCAGCAGTTACCCCCGGACTAGCGACTACAATGAGCAGTTCTTC
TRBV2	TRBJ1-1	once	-	CASSYAAGEGGLNTEAFF	TGTGCCAGCAGTTATGCGGCGGGGGAGGGGGGGTTGAACACTGAAGCTTTCTTT
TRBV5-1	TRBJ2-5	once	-	CASGGAGSLRETQYF	TGCGCCAGCGGGGGGGCAGGGTCGCTCCGAGAGACCCAGTACTTC
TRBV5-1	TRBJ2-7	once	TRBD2	CATHSGGDDEQYF	TGCGCCACCCACTCCGGGGGGGACGACGAGCAGTACTTC
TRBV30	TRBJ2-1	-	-	CAWGPPHEQFF	TGTGCCTGGGGGCCCCCCCATGAGCAGTTCTTC
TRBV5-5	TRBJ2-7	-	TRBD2	CASSWAGGSDEQYF	TGTGCCAGCAGCTGGGCGGGGGGCTCGGACGAGCAGTACTTC
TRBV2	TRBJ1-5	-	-	CASSGTEISNQPQHF	TGTGCCAGCAGTGGGACAGAGATTAGCAATCAGCCCCAGCATTTT
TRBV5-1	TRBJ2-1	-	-	CASSVDPSSYNEQFF	TGCGCCAGCAGCGTGGACCCGAGCTCCTACAATGAGCAGTTCTTC
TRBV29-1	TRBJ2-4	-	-	CSGEIKNIQYF	TGCAGCGGGGAGATCAAAAACATTCAGTACTTC
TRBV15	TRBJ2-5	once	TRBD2	CATSRPPGLAEETQYF	TGTGCCACCAGCAGACCCCCCGGACTAGCGGAAGAGACCCAGTACTTC
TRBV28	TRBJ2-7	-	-	CASSGGGTVSYEQYF	TGTGCCAGCAGTGGCGGAGGGACTGTCTCCTACGAGCAGTACTTC
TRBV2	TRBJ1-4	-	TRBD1	CASSERDSYEKLFF	TGTGCCAGCAGTGAACGGGACAGTTATGAAAAACTGTTTTTT
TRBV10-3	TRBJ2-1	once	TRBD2	CAISSTSEYNEQFF	TGTGCCATCAGCTCGACTAGCGAGTACAATGAGCAGTTCTTC
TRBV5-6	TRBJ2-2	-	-	CASSWREPTGELFF	TGTGCCAGCAGCTGGAGGGAGCCCACCGGGGAGCTGTTTTTT
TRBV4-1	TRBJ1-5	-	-	CASSQTGESNQPQHF	TGCGCCAGCAGCCAAACTGGTGAGAGCAATCAGCCCCAGCATTTT
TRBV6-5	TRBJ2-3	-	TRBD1	CASSSSGGVADTQYF	TGTGCCAGCAGTTCCTCAGGGGGCGTCGCAGATACGCAGTATTTT
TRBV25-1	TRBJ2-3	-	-	CASSEGSSTDTQYF	TGTGCCAGCAGTGAAGGTAGTAGCACAGATACGCAGTATTTT
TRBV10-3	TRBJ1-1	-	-	CAISDWAGNTEAFF	TGTGCCATCAGTGATTGGGCAGGGAACACTGAAGCTTTCTTT
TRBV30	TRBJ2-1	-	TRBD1	CAWSHPGQDNNEQFF	TGTGCCTGGAGCCATCCTGGACAGGACAACAATGAGCAGTTCTTC
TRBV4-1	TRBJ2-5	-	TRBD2	CASSPGLAGLLGEAQYF	TGCGCCAGCAGCCCCGGACTAGCGGGGCTTCTTGGAGAAGCCCAGTACTTC
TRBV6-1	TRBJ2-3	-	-	CASLLGVTDTQYF	TGTGCCAGCCTCCTAGGAGTAACAGATACGCAGTATTTT
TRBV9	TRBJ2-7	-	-	CASSPRQSYEQYF	TGTGCCAGCAGCCCTCGCCAGTCCTACGAGCAGTACTTC
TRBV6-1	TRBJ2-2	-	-	CASKVGEASTGELFF	TGTGCCAGCAAGGTAGGGGAGGCGAGCACCGGGGAGCTGTTTTTT
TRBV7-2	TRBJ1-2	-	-	CASSLQVRNYGYTF	TGTGCCAGCAGCTTACAGGTGCGTAACTATGGCTACACCTTC
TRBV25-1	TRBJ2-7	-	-	CASSEMAGEQYF	TGTGCCAGCAGTGAAATGGCGGGTGAGCAGTACTTC
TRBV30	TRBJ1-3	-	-	CAWSVLRDTIYF	TGTGCCTGGAGTGTACTCCGAGACACCATATATTTT
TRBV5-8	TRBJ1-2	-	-	CASSLVGGTINYGYTF	TGTGCCAGCAGCTTGGTAGGCGGTACAATTAACTATGGCTACACCTTC
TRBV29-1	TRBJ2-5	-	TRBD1	CSSSPGTGVETQYF	TGCAGCTCATCTCCCGGGACAGGGGTAGAGACCCAGTACTTC